What follows are 15 T cell receptor beta chains derived from one specimen sequenced in a study of blood T cell repertoires in COVID-19. Sequencing used immunoSEQ multiplex PCR; TCRdb keeps in-frame clones, though not all of them. The sample contains 130,000 or so clones, more than 80% of which appear only once. Sequencing was done on a sample of peripheral blood. The receptors were sampled from a human donor in a cohort sampled during active COVID-19.

In this sample, this clone turned up once. The chain links TRBV10-1 to TRBJ2-1; D might be TRBD2 (5 bases). V was cut by 3 bases and J by 6 bases, with 12 bases left in between. Looked up from germline, CDR1 is WNHNN and CDR2 is SYGVQD (reference sequence). This CDR3 has 14 residues. CDR3 bases: TGCGCCAGCAGTGACGATCTAGCCCGCAATGAGCAGTTCTTC. As protein: CASSDDLARNEQFF.

The CDR3 nucleotides read TGTGCCACCAGTGGTGACAGGTCCCCGCTAAATAATTCACCCCTCCACTTT. Residues: CATSGDRSPLNNSPLHF. The chain has TRBV24-1 and TRBJ1-6, with D possibly being TRBD1 (6 bases). The CDR3 runs 17 residues. V was shortened by 5 bases and J by 5 bases, with 18 bases between the two germline ends. Germline V gives CDR1 KGHDR, CDR2 SFDVKD.

The table lists this clone with a count of one. The chain uses TRBV7-2 and TRBJ1-2; D is unclear. This CDR3 has 12 amino acids. Germline V gene lookup returns CDR1 SGHTA and CDR2 FQGNSA. The V end lost 5 bases, the J end lost 8 bases, and 12 bases lay between the germline ends. Here the CDR3 DNA reads TGTGCCAGCAGCCTTAGCAACCGAGGCTACACCTTC. Translation gives CASSLSNRGYTF.

Only one count was recorded for this clone. V gene TRBV28 combines with J gene TRBJ2-1, with 10 bases aligning to TRBD1. CDR3 length equals 16 residues. In germline, CDR1 is MDHEN, CDR2 SYDVKM. J lost 6 bases, V lost 5 bases, and 10 bases had no gene match. The CDR3 DNA reads as TGTGCCAGCAGTAGGTCCGACAGGGGGCCAGGCAATGAGCAGTTCTTC. Amino acids: CASSRSDRGPGNEQFF.

The V gene is TRBV9, the J gene TRBJ2-4; TRBD1 is a possible D gene (7 bases). In germline, CDR1 is SGDLS, CDR2 YYNGEE. The CDR3 has 17 residues. V lost 0 bases, J lost 7 bases, and 20 bases lay in between. This CDR3 reads CASSVEAGGNKMNIQYF. CDR3 nucleotide sequence: TGTGCCAGCAGCGTAGAAGCAGGGGGGAATAAAATGAACATTCAGTACTTC.

The chain has TRBV25-1 and TRBJ2-3; D is possibly TRBD2 (5 bases). Trimming took off 2 bases at V and 4 bases at J, with 16 bases between the two ends. The CDR3 has 16 amino acids. Per germline, CDR1 MGHDK and CDR2 SYGVNS. The CDR3 coding sequence is TGTGCCAGCAGTGAAACTGGCCTAGCCGGGGCAGATACGCAGTATTTT. It codes for CASSETGLAGADTQYF.

The V call is TRBV5-5, the J call TRBJ1-5; 8 nucleotides agree with TRBD1. J gave up 4 bases and V 3 bases, and 3 bases lay outside the gene matches. Germline CDR1 SGHKS, CDR2 YYEKEE (reference sequence). The CDR3 length is 14 residues. CDR3 DNA: TGTGCCAGCAGCTCACAGGGGGGAAATCAGCCCCAGCATTTT. Protein product: CASSSQGGNQPQHF.

The CDR3 spells CASSLGSTGDLYGYTF. The DNA for the CDR3 is TGCGCCAGCAGCCTGGGGTCGACAGGAGACCTCTATGGCTACACCTTC. The rearrangement joins TRBV4-3 to TRBJ1-2; D perhaps matches TRBD1 (6 bases). Germline V gene lookup returns CDR1 LGHNA and CDR2 YSLEER. V was cut by 4 bases and J by 4 bases, with 19 bases left in between. CDR3 length equals 16 residues.

The V call is TRBV28, the J call TRBJ1-4; D is possibly TRBD1 (5 bases). CDR3 size: 14 residues. Trimming shortened V by 11 bases and J by 7 bases, and 20 bases separated the two germline ends. Germline CDR1 MDHEN, CDR2 SYDVKM. This chain's CDR3 is CACHGGTGREKLFF. The CDR3 nucleotides are TGTGCCTGCCATGGGGGGACGGGCCGTGAAAAACTGTTTTTT.

The genes are TRBV2 and TRBJ2-1, with TRBD2 as a possible D gene (6 bases). CDR3 length: 15 residues. Trimming took 4 bases from V and 4 from J, leaving 14 bases between them. Per germline, CDR1 SNHLY and CDR2 FYNNEI. The CDR3 nucleotides are TGTGCCAGCAGTGTTAAGCGGGCTTCGTACAATGAGCAGTTCTTC. Its translation is CASSVKRASYNEQFF.

The J gene is TRBJ1-4, the V gene TRBV28; possible D gene TRBD1, 5 bases. CDR1 is MDHEN, CDR2 SYDVKM, per germline. The CDR3 covers 18 residues. V was cut by 6 bases and J by 8 bases, with 28 bases left in between. CDR3 in amino acids: CASSNSSGFGAGGEKLFF. For the CDR3, the DNA is TGTGCCAGCAGCAATTCCTCCGGGTTTGGGGCGGGGGGGGAAAAACTGTTTTTT.

The rearrangement links TRBV5-1 to TRBJ2-3; possibly TRBD2 for D (6 bases). Germline V gene data show CDR1 as SGHRS and CDR2 as YFSETQ. Trimming removed 4 bases at V and 2 bases at J, with 17 bases between. The CDR3 length is 16 residues. The CDR3 DNA reads as TGCGCCAGCAGCGCGGGACTCCAGCCACTCACAGATACGCAGTATTTT. Encoded protein: CASSAGLQPLTDTQYF.

This clone was counted only a few times. The chain has TRBV28 and TRBJ1-2; D not resolved. Germline CDR1 reads MDHEN; CDR2 reads SYDVKM. Trimming left V 8 bases short and J 1 base short, with 14 bases between. This CDR3 is 14 amino acids long. The CDR3 bases are TGTGCCAGCTCCTCGAGTAGCTTTAACTATGGCTACACCTTC. Its protein is CASSSSSFNYGYTF.

The V call is TRBV3-1 (or the pseudogene TRBV3-2), the J call TRBJ1-6; no firm D call. Germline values: CDR1 LGHDT, CDR2 YNNKEL (reference sequence). The CDR3 totals 14 residues. The V gene lost 4 bases and the J gene lost 9 bases, with 13 bases spanning the gap. The CDR3 nucleotides read TGTGCCAGCAGCCTTATCCCCGGTCGTTCACCCCTCCACTTT. It codes for CASSLIPGRSPLHF.

This chain uses TRBV9 with TRBJ2-7; TRBD2 aligns across 7 bases. J lost 2 bases, V lost 2 bases, and 4 bases had no gene match. The germline V gene has CDR1 SGDLS and CDR2 YYNGEE. The CDR3 loop spans 14 amino acids. CDR3 in amino acids: CASSVSGTTYEQYF. The DNA for the CDR3 is TGTGCCAGCAGCGTCAGCGGGACTACCTACGAGCAGTACTTC.